Listed below are T cell receptor beta chains from one sample, sequenced in a study of blood T cell repertoires in COVID-19. Clones were read by immunoSEQ multiplex PCR, and TCRdb kept only the in-frame ones, dropping some. The repertoire holds roughly 290,000 clones, with around 85% as singletons. The sample taken for sequencing was PBMCs or T cells enriched from blood (not recorded which). These receptor sequences come from a man aged 25-45 years who had recovered from COVID-19. The CDR3 runs from the conserved cysteine through the conserved F or W. D genes are given only for firm matches. Expanded clones are given a class, and other clones once, few, many or no size at all.

V gene: TRBV6-1
D gene: -
clone size: -
J gene: TRBJ1-6
CDR3 protein: CASSDSGILGGNSPLHF
CDR3 DNA: TGTGCCAGCAGTGACAGCGGGATCCTAGGAGGTAATTCACCCCTCCACTTT

V gene: TRBV5-1
D gene: -
clone size: few
J gene: TRBJ2-7
CDR3 protein: CASSGAGINYEQYF
CDR3 DNA: TGCGCCAGCAGCGGAGCAGGGATAAACTACGAGCAGTACTTC

V gene: TRBV12-3/TRBV12-4
D gene: -
clone size: -
J gene: TRBJ1-6
CDR3 protein: CASRKRDNSPLHF
CDR3 DNA: TGTGCCAGCAGGAAACGGGATAATTCACCCCTCCACTTT

V gene: TRBV7-9
D gene: -
clone size: -
J gene: TRBJ1-2
CDR3 protein: CASSGTGNYGYTF
CDR3 DNA: TGTGCCAGCAGCGGAACAGGGAACTATGGCTACACCTTC

V gene: TRBV5-6
D gene: TRBD2
clone size: -
J gene: TRBJ2-1
CDR3 protein: CASSLAGLAGAQYNEQFF
CDR3 DNA: TGTGCCAGCAGCTTGGCCGGACTAGCGGGGGCCCAGTACAATGAGCAGTTCTTC

V gene: TRBV12-3/TRBV12-4
D gene: TRBD1
clone size: -
J gene: TRBJ1-2
CDR3 protein: CASRTQGRGYTF
CDR3 DNA: TGTGCCAGCAGAACACAGGGGAGGGGCTACACCTTC

V gene: TRBV7-7
D gene: -
clone size: -
J gene: TRBJ2-5
CDR3 protein: CASSLGRTVNGETQYF
CDR3 DNA: TGTGCTAGCAGCTTAGGGCGGACAGTCAATGGGGAGACCCAGTACTTC

V gene: TRBV5-1
D gene: -
clone size: -
J gene: TRBJ2-3
CDR3 protein: CASSLARSTPSTDTQYF
CDR3 DNA: TGCGCCAGCAGCTTGGCTCGGTCCACCCCTTCTACAGATACGCAGTATTTT

V gene: TRBV12-2
D gene: -
clone size: -
J gene: TRBJ2-2
CDR3 protein: CASRSIDRGPRKTGELFF
CDR3 DNA: TGTGCAAGTCGCTCCATAGACAGGGGGCCGAGGAAAACCGGGGAGCTGTTTTTT

V gene: TRBV5-1
D gene: TRBD1
clone size: -
J gene: TRBJ1-4
CDR3 protein: CASSSIGGSTNEKLFF
CDR3 DNA: TGCGCCAGCAGCTCCATAGGGGGCTCAACTAATGAAAAACTGTTTTTT

V gene: TRBV5-5
D gene: -
clone size: -
J gene: TRBJ1-2
CDR3 protein: CASSSEGRAYGYTF
CDR3 DNA: TGTGCCAGCAGCTCAGAGGGTAGAGCCTATGGCTACACCTTC

V gene: TRBV10-3
D gene: TRBD1
clone size: -
J gene: TRBJ2-3
CDR3 protein: CAISGDSTSTDTQYF
CDR3 DNA: TGTGCCATCAGTGGGGACAGTACCAGCACAGATACGCAGTATTTT

V gene: TRBV9
D gene: TRBD1
clone size: many
J gene: TRBJ1-4
CDR3 protein: CASSADRVDEKLFF
CDR3 DNA: TGTGCCAGCAGCGCCGACAGGGTCGATGAAAAACTGTTTTTT

V gene: TRBV27
D gene: -
clone size: -
J gene: TRBJ1-5
CDR3 protein: CASSLLSGVSNQPQHF
CDR3 DNA: TGTGCCAGCAGTTTATTGTCAGGGGTGAGCAATCAGCCCCAGCATTTT

V gene: TRBV14
D gene: -
clone size: -
J gene: TRBJ1-1
CDR3 protein: CASTAQGGTEAFF
CDR3 DNA: TGTGCCAGCACCGCGCAGGGTGGTACTGAAGCTTTCTTT

V gene: TRBV27
D gene: TRBD1
clone size: -
J gene: TRBJ2-1
CDR3 protein: CASSLRQGVTYNEQFF
CDR3 DNA: TGTGCCAGCAGTTTACGCCAGGGGGTGACTTACAATGAGCAGTTCTTC

V gene: TRBV18
D gene: -
clone size: -
J gene: TRBJ2-2
CDR3 protein: CASSEGNTGELFF
CDR3 DNA: TGTGCCAGCTCGGAGGGGAACACCGGGGAGCTGTTTTTT

V gene: TRBV10-3
D gene: TRBD1
clone size: -
J gene: TRBJ2-5
CDR3 protein: CAIRGDREETQYF
CDR3 DNA: TGTGCCATCAGGGGGGACAGGGAAGAGACCCAGTACTTC